A single sample gave rise to the 13 T cell receptor beta chains below, sequenced in a study of CD8+CD57+ T cells in acquired aplastic anemia. The template used for profiling TCR beta VDJ and CDR3 was genomic DNA. MiXCR, run by TCRdb on the reads, gives a single entry per CDR3 protein. The table has tens of thousands of distinct CDR3 sequences, approximately 45% seen once; the top ten hold 65% to 80%. Sequenced: sorted CD4+, CD8+, or CD8+CD57+ T cells (not recorded which) from PBMCs. Every receptor here comes from a human donor in good health, serving as a control.

V gene TRBV10-2 combines with J gene TRBJ2-5; possible D gene TRBD2, 6 bases. CDR3 size: 13 residues. The V end was cut by 4 bases, the J end by 6 bases, with 12 bases between. Germline V gives CDR1 WSHSY, CDR2 SAAADI. DNA of the CDR3: TGCGCCAGCAGTGGGGGTGGGAGGCAGACCCAGTACTTC. It encodes CASSGGGRQTQYF.

This clonotype was counted at least ten times. This chain joins TRBV12-3 or TRBV12-4 and TRBJ1-2, with 9 nucleotides matching TRBD1. With 6 bases clipped from V and 12 bases from J, the junction kept 8 bases outside the gene matches. The CDR3 contains 12 residues. CDR3 sequence reads: CASSSGTGYDTF. CDR3 nucleotide sequence: TGTGCCAGCAGCTCCGGGACAGGGTATGACACCTTC.

V and J are TRBV12-3 or TRBV12-4 and TRBJ2-3, with TRBD1 identical over 10 bases. The CDR3 is made up of 15 amino acids. Germline trimming cut 6 bases from V and 4 bases from J; bases unmatched to any gene: 7. The CDR3 nucleotides are TGTGCCAGCAGCCGGGACAGGGGAAGCTCAGATACGCAGTATTTT. Translating it yields CASSRDRGSSDTQYF.

The V call is TRBV25-1, the J call TRBJ1-6, with D possibly being TRBD1 (5 bases). There are 17 residues in the CDR3. The V end was cut by 5 bases, the J end by 7 bases, with 21 bases between. CDR1 and CDR2 (germline): MGHDK, SYGVNS. CDR3 in amino acids: CASSPSGRGTQNSPLHF. In nucleotides, the CDR3 is TGTGCCAGCAGTCCCAGCGGGCGGGGGACCCAAAATTCACCCCTCCACTTT.

The chain recombines TRBV6-1 with TRBJ1-2, with TRBD1 identical over 8 bases. From germline, CDR1 is MNHNS and CDR2 SASEGT. Trimming cost V 7 bases and J 4 bases; bases outside gene matches: 5. This CDR3 is built from 13 residues. This chain's CDR3 is CASTMDRVYGYTF. The CDR3 region has the DNA TGTGCCAGCACTATGGACAGGGTCTATGGCTACACCTTC.

The chain links TRBV11-2 to TRBJ2-1; perhaps TRBD2 as D (6 bases). The V end was cut by 1 base, the J end by 1 base, with 17 bases between. This CDR3 spans 18 amino acids. Looked up from germline, CDR1 is SGHAT and CDR2 is FQNNGV. CDR3 loop: CASSLVGPGLVSYNEQFF. The CDR3 DNA reads TGTGCCAGCAGCTTAGTGGGGCCGGGACTGGTGTCCTACAATGAGCAGTTCTTC.

The chain has TRBV27 and TRBJ2-1, with 12 nucleotides matching TRBD2. Germline V gene sequence: CDR1 MNHEY, CDR2 SMNVEV (reference sequence). The CDR3 has 16 residues. J gave up 0 bases and V 5 bases, and 2 bases lay outside the gene matches. CDR3 sequence reads: CASSQTSGSSYNEQFF. CDR3 DNA sequence: TGTGCCAGCAGTCAGACTAGCGGGAGCTCCTACAATGAGCAGTTCTTC.

This chain joins TRBV4-1 and TRBJ2-2; D unclear. V was pared by 5 bases and J by 4 bases, with 5 bases between. Germline V gives CDR1 MGHRA, CDR2 YSYEKL. The length of the CDR3 is 12 residues. CDR3 nucleotides: TGCGCCAGCAGCTCCCTCACCGGGGAGCTGTTTTTT. It encodes CASSSLTGELFF.

In its sample, this clonotype was seen many times. The chain carries TRBV7-9 and TRBJ2-1; weak D call: TRBD2 (5 bases). Germline V gives CDR1 SEHNR, CDR2 FQNEAQ (reference sequence). V lost 5 bases and J 7 bases, leaving 12 bases between the germline ends. The CDR3 length is 13 residues. The DNA for the CDR3 is TGTGCCAGCAGCCCCGCAGGCGGGAATGAGCAGTTCTTC. It is translated as CASSPAGGNEQFF.

In its sample, this clonotype was seen a few times. This chain joins TRBV11-2 and TRBJ2-4; D not resolved. Germline CDR1 reads SGHAT; CDR2 reads FQNNGV. This CDR3 is 15 amino acids long. V was shortened by 2 bases and J by 2 bases, with 10 bases between the two germline ends. The CDR3 region is CASSLYTNSKNIQYF. The CDR3 DNA follows: TGTGCCAGCAGCTTATATACGAACTCCAAAAACATTCAGTACTTC.

At least ten counts were recorded for this clonotype. The chain combines TRBV10-3 with TRBJ2-5; TRBD2 agrees at 14 bases. The CDR3 runs 16 residues. After removal of 8 bases from V and 5 bases from J, the junction contained 10 bases not matched to a gene. Germline lookup yields CDR1 ENHRY and CDR2 SYGVKD. The CDR3 sequence: CAIGRLGLAGEETQYF. Here the CDR3 DNA reads TGTGCCATCGGCCGATTGGGACTAGCGGGGGAGGAGACCCAGTACTTC.

At least ten counts were recorded for this clonotype. V gene TRBV7-8 combines with J gene TRBJ1-3; D ambiguous. From germline, CDR1 is SGHVS and CDR2 FQNEAQ. The length of the CDR3 is 15 residues. V lost 1 base to trimming and J lost 0 bases, with 7 bases between them. CDR3 DNA sequence: TGTGCCAGCAGCTTAGTGTTGGGCTCTGGAAACACCATATATTTT. Protein sequence: CASSLVLGSGNTIYF.

This clonotype was seen only once. The chain carries TRBV7-2 and TRBJ2-7, with a weak D call TRBD1 (5 bases). This CDR3 has 15 amino acids. With 1 base removed from V and 3 bases from J, the gap between germline ends came to 13 bases. Germline-derived CDR1 and CDR2 are SGHTA and FQGNSA. The CDR3 sequence is CASSLVVGQVYEQYF. CDR3 nucleotides: TGTGCCAGCAGCTTAGTTGTGGGGCAGGTCTACGAGCAGTACTTC.